This TCR beta chain was sequenced for a study of blood T cell repertoires in COVID-19. Some clones are missing from TCRdb's copy, which holds only in-frame ones; the method was immunoSEQ multiplex PCR. Here the sample spans 400,000 or so clones, roughly 87% being singletons. Germline values: CDR1 SQVTM, CDR2 ANQGSEA. The CDR3 runs to 17 residues. Unmatched junction bases numbered 6, after V lost 1 base and J lost 1 base. This chain uses TRBV29-1 with TRBJ1-6; 8 bases align to TRBD1. This clonotype was obtained from a woman aged 40 to 50 with acute COVID-19. The sequencing sample was made of PBMCs or T cells enriched from blood (not recorded which). The CDR3 here is CSVEASDRGSYNSPLHF. The CDR3 bases are TGCAGCGTTGAAGCCTCTGACAGGGGATCCTATAATTCACCCCTCCACTTT.